This T cell receptor beta chain was documented in a study of vaccination and CD4 T cells after COVID-19 (dated by TCRdb to 2021 to 2024). In the study overall: Convalescent patients had a positive SARS-CoV-2 result on nasal swab PCR, and of these patients, about ten had mild disease and one had severe disease. The convalescent cohort comprised six males and four females, including two Hispanic individuals, seven Caucasians, two Asians and one multiracial person. Participants received two doses of either the Pfizer-BioNTech BNT162b2 vaccine (n=8) or the Moderna mRNA-1273 vaccine (n=2). Post-COVID blood samples were collected from convalescent patients a median of roughly 100 days after diagnosis, with a range of about 30 to 161 days. Post-vaccine blood samples were obtained a median of approximately 70 days after the second vaccine dose, with a range of roughly 12 to 250 days. Culture stimuli were overlapping spike peptide pools from SARS-CoV-2 and from the common cold coronaviruses HCoV-NL63, HCoV-OC43 and HCoV-229E. Control cultures used a CEFX viral epitope pool as positive control, an HIV-1 Nef peptide pool as negative control, or no peptide. In roughly 10 COVID-19 convalescent patients and several infection-naive healthy vaccine recipients, the spike-specific CD4+ TCR repertoire before mRNA vaccination was compared with the repertoire after mRNA vaccination. The full study reports these points: In convalescent patients, a median approximately 89% of post-vaccine SARS-CoV-2-reactive clones were detected only after vaccination, suggesting vaccine-specific priming. Nearly all vaccine-specific clones in convalescent patients (304 of 307) were mono-reactive for SARS-CoV-2 spike rather than cross-reactive with common cold coronaviruses. The median count of SARS-CoV-2-reactive clonotypes went up from 20 to 25 after infection to roughly 38 after vaccination, although the change was not significant. Only a relatively small number of convalescent patients were included in the study, and early timepoints following natural infection were not analyzed.

Via the germline V gene, CDR1 is MNHEY and CDR2 SVGEGT. Measured from the cysteine to the phenylalanine, the CDR3 is 17 residues long. The retained sequence is limited to the CDR3, 51 bases, with the frame set at the first base. The junction shows trimming of 7 bases on V and 7 bases on J, and the gene matches do not reach 15 bases of it. This clonotype was counted a few times. The antigen it binds to is not known. Within one base of it there is no much larger clone, and no base qualities were kept. Sample treatment or condition, as interpreted from the label and publication: approximately nine-day PBMC culture with coronavirus spike peptide pools or control peptides (ViraFEST assay). The ViraFEST assay was used in the study, in which antigen-specific T cells were expanded with peptide pools and expanded clonotypes were subsequently identified by TCR sequencing. The convalescent patients' positive SARS-CoV-2 PCR tests fell between March and December 2020, which was before the Alpha, Beta and Delta variants emerged in the United States. Each well held more than 1.5 million PBMCs cultured in IMDM containing around 5% human AB serum and roughly 9.7 IU/ml IL-2, with 10 ug/ml peptide pools added. Half of the culture medium was replaced with fresh IL-2-containing medium on days 3 and 7. After 10 days of culture, CD4+ T cells were isolated by negative selection with the EasySep CD4+ T cell isolation kit. Ficoll-Paque Plus gradient centrifugation was used to isolate PBMCs from whole blood, and the isolated PBMCs were then either used fresh or cryopreserved at -140C. In general, triplicate wells were set up for every culture condition.

Library preparation used PCR. DNA from cultured CD4+ T cells was subjected to TCR sequencing with the Oncomine TCR Beta short-read assay at the Johns Hopkins FTIC core. The QIAamp micro DNA kit was used to extract genomic DNA from the cultured CD4+ T cells. Oncomine TCR Beta libraries made from cultured CD4+ T cells were pooled using unique dual indexes and sequenced on an Illumina iSeq 100. The paper's processing steps were these. Non-productive sequences were removed, and CDR3s not starting with C, not ending with F or W, or shorter than 7 amino acids were discarded. The MANAFEST web application was used to identify antigen-specific clonotypes by comparing peptide-stimulated wells against reference wells and other culture wells. To be called positive, a clone needed an FDR below 0.05, an odds ratio above 5, and a productive frequency above 0.1% in at least two of three replicate wells. Cross-reactive clonotypes were defined as significantly expanded in both SARS-CoV-2 spike wells and at least one common cold coronavirus spike condition. Similarity between CDR3 sequences was evaluated in R version 3.6.1 using Levenshtein distances (stringdist) and unrooted phylogenetic trees (ape). TCRdb passed the public sequencing reads through fastp at Q25 and MiXCR, retaining productive beta sequences. Every CDR3 protein is listed once, alongside the most common genes and DNA of its rows. TCRdb assigned the V and J calls; the authors' analysis was not used. A total of about 14,000 distinct CDR3 sequences appear in this sample, around 50% of them only once. The biggest ten clones account for less than 11% of the sample.

The rearranged chain carries TRBV6-2 or TRBV6-3 and TRBJ1-6, with 8 bases matching TRBD1. The sequence was obtained from a human donor who had recovered from COVID-19. The sample in question was CD4+ T cells from blood, cultured in vitro, obtained before SARS-CoV-2 vaccination. In nucleotide form, the sequence is TGTGCCAGCACCGTGACAGGGGCTCGCGCCTCAAATTCACCCCTCCACTTT. Its protein reads: CASTVTGARASNSPLHF.